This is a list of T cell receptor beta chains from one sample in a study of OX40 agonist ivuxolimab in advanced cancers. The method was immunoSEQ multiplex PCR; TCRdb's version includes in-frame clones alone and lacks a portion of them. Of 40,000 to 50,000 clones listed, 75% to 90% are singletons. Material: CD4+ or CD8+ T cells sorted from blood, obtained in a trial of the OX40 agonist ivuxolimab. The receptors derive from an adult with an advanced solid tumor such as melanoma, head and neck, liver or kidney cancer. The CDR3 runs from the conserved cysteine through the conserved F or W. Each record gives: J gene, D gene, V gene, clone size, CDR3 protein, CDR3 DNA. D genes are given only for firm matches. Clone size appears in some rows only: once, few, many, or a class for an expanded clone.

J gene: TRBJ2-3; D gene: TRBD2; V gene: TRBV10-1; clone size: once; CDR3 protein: CASSESGASTDTQYF; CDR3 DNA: TGCGCCAGCAGTGAAAGCGGGGCAAGCACAGATACGCAGTATTTT
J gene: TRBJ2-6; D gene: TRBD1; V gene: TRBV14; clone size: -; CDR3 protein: CASSQDPGQGAGANVLTF; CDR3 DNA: TGTGCCAGCAGCCAAGACCCGGGACAGGGGGCCGGGGCCAACGTCCTGACTTTC
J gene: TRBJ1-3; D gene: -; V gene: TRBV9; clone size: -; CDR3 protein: CASSARTELRNTIYF; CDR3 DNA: TGTGCCAGCAGCGCAAGGACGGAGCTAAGAAACACCATATATTTT
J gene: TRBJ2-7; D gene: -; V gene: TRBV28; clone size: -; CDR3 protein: CASGDRESLQEYF; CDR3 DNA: TGTGCCAGCGGAGATAGGGAATCTCTACAAGAGTACTTC
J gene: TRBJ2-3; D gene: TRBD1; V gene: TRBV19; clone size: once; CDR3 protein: CASSQGAGDTDTQYF; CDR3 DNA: TGTGCCAGTAGTCAGGGGGCCGGCGACACAGATACGCAGTATTTT
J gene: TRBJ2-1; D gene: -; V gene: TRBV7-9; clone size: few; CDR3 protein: CASSPKIRLSSYNEQFF; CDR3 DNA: TGTGCCAGCAGCCCGAAGATCAGGTTAAGCTCCTACAATGAGCAGTTCTTC
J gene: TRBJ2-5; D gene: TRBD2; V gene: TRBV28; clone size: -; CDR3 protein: CASSFRSWEGRETQYF; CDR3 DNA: TGTGCCAGCAGTTTCAGGTCGTGGGAGGGCCGGGAGACCCAGTACTTC
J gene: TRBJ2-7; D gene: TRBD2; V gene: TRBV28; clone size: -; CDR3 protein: CANTSSRTSGRAGDEQYF; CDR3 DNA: TGTGCCAACACCTCCTCGAGGACTAGCGGGAGGGCCGGGGACGAGCAGTACTTC
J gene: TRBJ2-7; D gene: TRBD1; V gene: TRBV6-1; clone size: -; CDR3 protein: CASSESPPGQGYF; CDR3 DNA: TGTGCCAGCAGTGAATCTCCACCGGGACAGGGTTACTTC
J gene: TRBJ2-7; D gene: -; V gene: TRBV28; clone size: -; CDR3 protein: CASSAAYEQYF; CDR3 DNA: TGTGCCAGCAGTGCCGCCTACGAGCAGTACTTC
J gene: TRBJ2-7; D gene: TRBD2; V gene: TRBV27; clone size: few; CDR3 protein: CASSLLAGGLGQYF; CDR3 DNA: TGTGCCAGCAGCCTACTAGCGGGAGGGCTCGGGCAGTACTTC